The rows below give T cell receptor beta chains drawn from one sample of a study of cytomegalovirus exposure and HLA in healthy donors. Repertoires were generated with immunoSEQ multiplex PCR, while TCRdb's copy carries only in-frame clones and drops some. The table has 65,000 to 80,000 clones, about 68% seen once. Input material: PBMCs. The receptors derive from a man aged 40-49 years in good health and CMV-seropositive. Both conserved end residues are part of each CDR3. Fields, in order: clone size, D gene, J gene, CDR3 length, V gene, CDR3 DNA, CDR3 protein. D genes are given only for firm matches. Part of the rows lack a size; the others show once, few, many or a class for expanded clones.

NA NA TRBJ2-3 16 TRBV19 TGTGCCAGTAGGGCGCGGGGCAGGCCTAGCACAGATACGCAGTATTTT CASRARGRPSTDTQYF
once NA TRBJ2-4 14 TRBV5-8 TGTGCCAGCAGCTTCTCCCCAGTACCAAACATTCAGTACTTC CASSFSPVPNIQYF
few TRBD1 TRBJ1-2 15 TRBV6-1 TGTGCCAGCAGTGCCCGACAGGGAGGTAACTATGGCTACACCTTC CASSARQGGNYGYTF
NA TRBD2 TRBJ2-4 17 TRBV30 TGTGCCTGGAGTGTGGCACGTGGCGGGAGAATTGAAGACATTCAGTACTTC CAWSVARGGRIEDIQYF
few NA TRBJ1-4 13 TRBV30 TGTGCCTGGAGTACCCAGATTAATGAAAAACTGTTTTTT CAWSTQINEKLFF
NA NA TRBJ2-3 14 TRBV9 TGTGCCAGCAGCCCTGGGACTGACCGGGGTACGCAGTATTTT CASSPGTDRGTQYF
NA NA TRBJ1-5 14 TRBV5-1 TGCGCCAGCAGCTTGGGAAGCGGCAATCAGCCCCAGCATTTT CASSLGSGNQPQHF
NA TRBD1 TRBJ1-1 13 TRBV2 TGTGCCAGCAAAGGGGGCGGGGCAGGGGAAGCTTTCTTT CASKGGGAGEAFF
NA NA TRBJ1-4 16 TRBV19 TGTGCCAGTAGTGCCAGTCCCGGGACAAGCAGTGAAAAACTGTTTTTT CASSASPGTSSEKLFF
NA NA TRBJ2-3 15 TRBV2 TGTGCCAGCAGTGAATCAGCGGTTAGCACAGATACGCAGTATTTT CASSESAVSTDTQYF
NA TRBD2 TRBJ2-7 14 TRBV7-2 TGTGCCAGCAGCTTAGGCGGGGGGCCCTACGAGCAGTACTTC CASSLGGGPYEQYF
NA NA TRBJ2-6 15 TRBV6-5 TGTGCCAGCAGGGGCGCATTATCTGGGGCCAACGTCCTGACTTTC CASRGALSGANVLTF
NA TRBD1 TRBJ2-7 13 TRBV7-2 TGTGCCAGCAGCTTTGGGACAGACTACGAGCAGTACTTC CASSFGTDYEQYF
NA TRBD2 TRBJ2-1 16 TRBV7-6 TGTGCCAGCAGCGTTACTGGGACTAGCGGGAGCAATGAGCAGTTCTTC CASSVTGTSGSNEQFF
NA TRBD1 TRBJ1-1 13 TRBV4-3 TGCGCCAGCAGCCAGGACAGGGAGTGGGAGGCTTTCTTT CASSQDREWEAFF
NA NA TRBJ2-2 16 TRBV4-2 TGTGCCAGCAGCTATCGGGACAATACGAACACCGGGGAGCTGTTTTTT CASSYRDNTNTGELFF
NA NA TRBJ2-3 16 TRBV2 TGTGCCAGCAGTGAAGGGAAGGGGGGGCTGGCAGATACGCAGTATTTT CASSEGKGGLADTQYF
NA NA TRBJ2-1 17 TRBV7-9 TGTTCCAGCAGCTTAGCGATAGAACAGGGTACGATCAATGAGCAGTTCTTC CSSSLAIEQGTINEQFF
NA TRBD1 TRBJ2-2 14 TRBV6-1 TGTGCCAGCAGTTCCGGGACAGGGGTCCGGGAGCTGTTTTTT CASSSGTGVRELFF
NA TRBD1 TRBJ1-1 14 TRBV28 TGTGCCAGCAGTCCGACAGGGGGCGCGACTGAAGCTTTCTTT CASSPTGGATEAFF
NA TRBD1 TRBJ1-3 13 TRBV30 TGTGCCGCCGACAGGGGGGAAGGAAACACCATATATTTT CAADRGEGNTIYF
NA TRBD1 TRBJ2-1 18 TRBV15 TGTGCCACCAGCAGAGTGGCAGAAAGGACAGGGGGTGTAGGTGAGCAGTTCTTC CATSRVAERTGGVGEQFF
NA NA TRBJ2-5 14 TRBV6-1 TGTGCCAGCAAGCGATTAGCATCGGGGGAGACCCAGTACTTC CASKRLASGETQYF
NA TRBD1 TRBJ2-7 15 TRBV5-6 TGTGCCAGCAGCTCCTCTAAGACAGGGTCCTACGAGCAGTACTTC CASSSSKTGSYEQYF
NA NA TRBJ2-3 17 TRBV27 TGTGCCAGCAGCCTATCCAGGGCCTTATCTAGCACAGATACGCAGTATTTT CASSLSRALSSTDTQYF
NA TRBD2 TRBJ2-1 16 TRBV6-4 TGTGCCAGCAGTGACTTAGGGGAGGGCTCCTACAATGAGCAGTTCTTC CASSDLGEGSYNEQFF
NA TRBD2 TRBJ2-7 16 TRBV27 TGTGCCAGCAGTCTCCGAAGCGGGAGCACCTCCTACGAGCAGTACTTC CASSLRSGSTSYEQYF